A single T cell receptor (beta chain) is shown here with its context. Antigen: not known. The data belong to a study of cytotoxic CD8 clonotypes in ibrutinib-treated CLL. The overall study: Outcomes included 25 or so partial and 2 complete responses; after median roughly six years, approximately 15 stayed remitted and 12 progressed. Treatment had run for a median 12 months, range 6 to 36, when response samples were taken.

This CDR3 is 14 amino acids long. V was pared by 0 bases and J by 6 bases, with 9 bases between. The germline V gene has CDR1 LGHNA and CDR2 YNFKEQ. Whole-study findings and limits: The study found public clonotypes uncommon, contracting or stable on treatment. Clonality, elevated at ibrutinib response, dropped back toward baseline at progression.

Produced via immunoSEQ multiplex PCR; TCRdb's table is partial and in-frame only. The sample holds 70,000 to 80,000 clones, roughly 80% seen once. This specimen was PBMCs, taken after 24 months of ibrutinib treatment. The chain joins TRBV4-2 to TRBJ2-1; D is unclear. The origin of this receptor is a human donor with chronic lymphocytic leukemia. In DNA form, the CDR3 reads TGTGCCAGCAGCCAAGATCCTAATAGCAATGAGCAGTTCTTC. Encoded protein: CASSQDPNSNEQFF.